The present entry profiles one T cell receptor beta chain with its context. The data were taken from a study of blood T cell repertoires in COVID-19. Study-wide background: The study drew acute and convalescent COVID-19 samples from the United States, Italy and Spain. T cells, B-cell-depleted T cells, or PBMCs supplied cDNA or gDNA.

In the authors' methods: Estimation of nucleated cell counts relied on the amplification of reference gene primers. The data were produced by immunoSEQ multiplex PCR, yet TCRdb's version contains in-frame clones alone and is incomplete. That table furnishes V, J and clone size, whereas the DNA furnished D and trimming. The profile shows under 200,000 clones, roughly 87% of them singletons. V shed 8 bases, J shed 1 base, and the junction held 8 bases outside the gene matches. CDR1 is LNHNV, CDR2 YYDKDF, per germline (reference sequence). This CDR3 contains 15 residues. Material: peripheral blood. The sequence came from a man between 60 and 75 years old with active or convalescent COVID-19. This chain joins TRBV15 and TRBJ1-5, with 7 positions matching TRBD1. CDR3 residues: CATQDRVGSNQPQHF. DNA for the CDR3: TGTGCCACCCAAGACAGGGTGGGAAGCAATCAGCCCCAGCATTTT.